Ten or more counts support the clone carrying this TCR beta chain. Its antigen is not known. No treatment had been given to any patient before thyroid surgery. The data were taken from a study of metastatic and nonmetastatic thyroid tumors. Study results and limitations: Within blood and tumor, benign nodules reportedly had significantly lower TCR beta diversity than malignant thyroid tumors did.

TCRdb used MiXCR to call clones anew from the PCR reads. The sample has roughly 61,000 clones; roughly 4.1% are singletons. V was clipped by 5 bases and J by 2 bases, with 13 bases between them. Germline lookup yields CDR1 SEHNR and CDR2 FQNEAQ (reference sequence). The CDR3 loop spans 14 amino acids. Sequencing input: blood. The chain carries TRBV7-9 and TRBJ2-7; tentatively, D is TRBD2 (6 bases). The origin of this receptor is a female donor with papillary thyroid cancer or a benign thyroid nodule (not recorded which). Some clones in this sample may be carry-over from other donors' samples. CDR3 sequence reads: CASSLRERAYEQYF. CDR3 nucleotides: TGTGCCAGCAGCCTTCGGGAGCGGGCCTACGAGCAGTACTTC.